This T cell receptor beta chain stems from a study of breast tumors, draining lymph nodes, adjacent tissues (dated by TCRdb to about 2016). Turning to the overall study: The study compared TCR beta repertoires across tumor, adjacent nontumor tissue and axillary lymph nodes from breast cancer patients. In human breast cancer, the study set out to evaluate how tumor, surrounding tissue and draining lymph node repertoires relate to one another and whether T cells may move between these sites.

The full study reports these points: Tumor and nontumor tissue repertoires were significantly more similar in luminal-like than in basal-like breast cancer. Tumors showed preferential V and J gene usage, and their T-cell repertoire diversity fell below that of lymph nodes yet above that of nontumor tissue. The data were judged consistent with most tumor T cells deriving from the lymph node and then expanding within tumor tissue. Rather than being directly demonstrated, the conclusion that tumor T cells originate in lymph nodes was presented as consistent with a hypothesis.

The axillary draining lymph nodes of breast cancer patients were the source of the lymph node samples. This clonotype was seen repeatedly, ten times or more. There is no known antigen for this receptor. Base qualities are not at hand, and no much larger clone is one base apart. The instrument given in TCRdb is Illumina HiSeq 2000. TCR beta chain libraries were generated by multiplex PCR amplification. The amplified TCR beta chain products were analyzed by high-throughput sequencing. TCRdb reprocessing: public reads trimmed at Q25 with fastp, clones called with MiXCR, in-frame beta chains kept. Under each unique CDR3 protein, matching rows form one entry showing the most common genes and DNA. Recorded for this sample are about 300,000 distinct CDR3 sequences; 30% to 35% of them occurred a single time. 0.85% to 1.2% of the sample is in the top ten clones. The sample consisted of axillary lymph node tissue. The source of this sequence is a female donor with breast cancer. Some clones in this sample may be carry-over from other donors' samples.

The sequenced DNA is TGTGCCAGCAGCCCCCGGGTCGGGACAAACACAGATACGCAGTATTTT. The encoded protein is CASSPRVGTNTDTQYF. Here the chain combines TRBV9 and TRBJ2-3, and the D gene may be TRBD1, 6 bases matching. Spanning cysteine to phenylalanine, the CDR3 consists of 16 amino acids. CDR3 DNA is the only sequence kept; it has 48 bases, read in frame from the first base. V is clipped by 4 bases and J by 2 bases, and the sequence between their germline boundaries is 17 bases long. The germline V gene sets CDR1 to SGDLS and CDR2 to YYNGEE.